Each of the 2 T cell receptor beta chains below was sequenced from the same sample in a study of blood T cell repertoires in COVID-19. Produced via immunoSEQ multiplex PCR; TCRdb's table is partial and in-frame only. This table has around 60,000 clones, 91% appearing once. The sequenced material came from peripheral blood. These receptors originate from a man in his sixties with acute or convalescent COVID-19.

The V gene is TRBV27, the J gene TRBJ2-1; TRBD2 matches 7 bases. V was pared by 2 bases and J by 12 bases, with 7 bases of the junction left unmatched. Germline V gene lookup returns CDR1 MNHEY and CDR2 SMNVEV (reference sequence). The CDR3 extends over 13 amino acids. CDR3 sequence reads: CASSLGLAVTQFF. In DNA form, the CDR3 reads TGTGCCAGCAGTTTAGGTCTAGCGGTCACGCAGTTCTTC.

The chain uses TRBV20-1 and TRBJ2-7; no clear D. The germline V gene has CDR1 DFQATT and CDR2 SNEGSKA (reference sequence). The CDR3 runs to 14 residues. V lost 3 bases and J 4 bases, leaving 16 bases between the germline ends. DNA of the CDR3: TGCAGTGCTAGTCAAGTTTTAGGCAGGTACGAGCAGTACTTC. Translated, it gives CSASQVLGRYEQYF.